Below are 32 T cell receptor beta chains sequenced from a single sample in a study of cytomegalovirus exposure and HLA in healthy donors. Primers: 60 Vbeta forward and 13 Jbeta reverse. Repertoires were generated with immunoSEQ multiplex PCR, while TCRdb's copy carries only in-frame clones and drops some. The sample has some 140,000 clones; about 76% are singletons. The sequenced sample was PBMCs. The receptor set was obtained from a female donor in good health and CMV-seronegative.

The J gene is TRBJ1-2, the V gene TRBV7-2; D not certain. Per the germline V gene, CDR1 is SGHTA and CDR2 is FQGNSA. Trimming took off 0 bases at V and 8 bases at J, with 4 bases between the two ends. The CDR3 spans 11 residues. The chain's CDR3 is CASSLAEGYTF. The CDR3 DNA follows: TGTGCCAGCAGCTTAGCTGAGGGCTACACCTTC.

For this clone: The sample carries other DNA sequences with the same CDR3. This chain uses TRBV9 with TRBJ2-3, with 10 positions matching TRBD2. Germline CDR1 and CDR2: SGDLS and YYNGEE. The CDR3 runs 15 residues. Trimming removed 1 base from V and 5 bases from J; junction bases left unmatched: 4. CDR3 sequence reads: CASSVSGGAGDTQYF. The CDR3 bases are TGTGCCAGCAGCGTAAGCGGGGGGGCTGGAGATACGCAGTATTTT.

V and J are TRBV4-3 and TRBJ2-1; 7 positions agree with TRBD2. CDR1 is LGHNA and CDR2 is YSLEER in the germline V gene. This CDR3 spans 15 amino acids. The junction had 5 bases not matched to a gene; V was cut back by 4 bases and J by 2 bases. The CDR3 loop reads CASSLGEGTYNEQFF. DNA for the CDR3: TGCGCCAGCAGCCTAGGGGAGGGTACCTACAATGAGCAGTTCTTC.

This clone was found a few times. The V call is TRBV19, the J call TRBJ1-1; TRBD1 might be the D (5 bases). Germline V gene lookup returns CDR1 LNHDA and CDR2 SQIVND (reference sequence). The length of the CDR3 is 15 residues. V gave up 7 bases and J gave up 2 bases, with 17 bases separating them. The CDR3 bases are TGTGCCAGTACCCCTTTAGACAGCCTCAACACTGAAGCTTTCTTT. This encodes CASTPLDSLNTEAFF.

Only a few counts were recorded for this clone. V and J are TRBV11-3 and TRBJ2-1; TRBD1 matches at 7 bases. CDR1 is SGHNT and CDR2 is YENEEA in the germline V gene. Unmatched junction bases numbered 7, after V lost 1 base and J lost 4 bases. This CDR3 contains 16 residues. The CDR3 DNA is TGTGCCAGCAGCTTAGGAATCGGGACAGAATACAATGAGCAGTTCTTC. Encoded protein: CASSLGIGTEYNEQFF.

The chain is built from TRBV5-6 and TRBJ2-7, with D possibly matching TRBD1 (5 bases). Germline V gene data show CDR1 as SGHDT and CDR2 as YYEEEE. This CDR3 is built from 15 residues. The ends were cut back, 4 bases at V and 1 base at J, with 15 bases in the middle. CDR3 nucleotide sequence: TGTGCCAGCAGCCCGTGGGTAGACAGTTCCTACGAGCAGTACTTC. Its protein product is CASSPWVDSSYEQYF.

With regard to this clone: Compared with germline, one end of the junction differs, possibly owing to a read error. The gene calls are TRBV27 and TRBJ1-5; a weak D match, TRBD1 (6 bases). This CDR3 is built from 15 residues. Per the germline V gene, CDR1 is MNHEY and CDR2 is SMNVEV (reference sequence). The CDR3 nucleotides read TGTGCCAGCAGTCTATCCCCCAGGGGAGATCAGCCCCAGCATTTT. Translating gives CASSLSPRGDQPQHF.

As concerns this clone: A read error may account for a junction end that differs from germline. The J gene is TRBJ2-7, the V gene TRBV27, with D uncertain. Germline-derived CDR1 and CDR2 are MNHEY and SMNVEV (reference sequence). This CDR3 contains 10 residues. The CDR3, as DNA: TGTGCCAGCGGCTCCCACGAGCAGTACTTC. It encodes CASGSHEQYF.

This clone was recorded once. The V call is TRBV5-8, the J call TRBJ2-7; the D gene is possibly TRBD2 (7 bases). The CDR3 loop spans 16 amino acids. V was trimmed by 7 bases and J by 1 base, leaving 21 bases between them. Germline V gives CDR1 SGHTS, CDR2 YDEGEE. Here the CDR3 DNA reads TGTGCCAGCTCCCCGCGGGGGCGTTTGCTTTCCTACGAGCAGTACTTC. The encoded protein is CASSPRGRLLSYEQYF.

The rearrangement joins TRBV5-1 to TRBJ2-3, with TRBD2 matching 8 bases. This CDR3 contains 13 residues. J was trimmed by 7 bases and V by 4 bases; bases with no gene match: 5. Germline V gives CDR1 SGHRS, CDR2 YFSETQ. The chain's CDR3 is CASSPGTSNTQYF. CDR3 sequence (DNA): TGCGCCAGCAGCCCCGGGACTAGTAATACGCAGTATTTT. Based on the CDR3 plus reference TRBV5-1 and TRBJ2-3, the full variable domain is KAGVTQTPRYLIKTRGQQVTLSCSPISGHRSVSWYQQTPGQGLQFLFEYFSETQRNKGNFPGRFSGRQFSNSRSEMNVSTLELGDSALYLCASSPGTSNTQYFGPGTRLTVL.

V gene TRBV5-1 combines with J gene TRBJ2-1; D unclear. CDR1 is SGHRS, CDR2 YFSETQ, per germline. The CDR3 has 14 amino acids. V lost 0 bases and J 9 bases, leaving 13 bases between the germline ends. The CDR3 loop is CASSLASTTGEQFF. In DNA, the CDR3 is TGCGCCAGCAGCTTGGCTTCTACTACGGGTGAGCAGTTCTTC.

The chain employs TRBV5-1 and TRBJ2-7; 8 nucleotides align to TRBD2. The CDR3 extends over 16 amino acids. The V gene's germline CDR1 is SGHRS and CDR2 YFSETQ. Unmatched junction bases numbered 15, after V lost 4 bases and J lost 6 bases. The CDR3 region has the DNA TGCGCCAGCAGCCCGGGAGGGGGAGGGGCGTCCCGCGAGCAGTACTTC. It specifies CASSPGGGGASREQYF.

The gene calls are TRBV4-1 and TRBJ2-4, with D possibly TRBD1 on 5 matching bases. V was shortened by 2 bases and J by 11 bases, with 28 bases between the two germline ends. From germline, CDR1 is MGHRA and CDR2 YSYEKL. The CDR3 covers 18 residues. In DNA form, the CDR3 reads TGCGCCAGCAGCCAAAGATTATCCCTACTGGACAAAAGGGCGGTTCAGTACTTC. It codes for CASSQRLSLLDKRAVQYF.

This chain connects TRBV2 to TRBJ2-5; perhaps TRBD2 as D (6 bases). Trimming removed 4 bases from V and 5 bases from J, with 11 bases in between. CDR1 is SNHLY and CDR2 is FYNNEI in the germline V gene. The CDR3 runs to 13 residues. The CDR3 DNA reads as TGTGCCAGCAGTGCTTTTGGGGGGGAGACCCAGTACTTC. This gives the protein CASSAFGGETQYF.

The chain carries TRBV27 and TRBJ2-1; 10 positions agree with TRBD2. From germline, CDR1 is MNHEY and CDR2 SMNVEV (reference sequence). The CDR3 spans 16 residues. V dropped 6 bases and J dropped 10; count of bases not matched to a gene: 15. The CDR3 is CASSSRSQREGEEQFF. In DNA form, the CDR3 reads TGTGCCAGCAGCTCCCGCTCCCAGCGGGAGGGTGAAGAGCAGTTCTTC.

The chain recombines TRBV6-5 with TRBJ1-5, with 7 bases that match TRBD1. With 10 bases clipped from V and 5 bases from J, the junction kept 11 bases outside the gene matches. Looked up from germline, CDR1 is MNHEY and CDR2 is SVGAGI. CDR3 size: 14 residues. The CDR3 region has the DNA TGTGCCACCGATCTAACAGGGGCGTATCAGCCCCAGCATTTT. This codes for CATDLTGAYQPQHF.

V gene TRBV25-1 combines with J gene TRBJ2-7; D is perhaps TRBD1 (5 bases). Germline CDR1 MGHDK, CDR2 SYGVNS. The CDR3 sequence is 13 residues long. Deletions cut 1 base from V and 4 bases from J, with 8 bases between. The CDR3: CASSEWTNYEQYF. CDR3 DNA sequence: TGTGCCAGCAGTGAATGGACAAATTACGAGCAGTACTTC.

V gene TRBV10-1 combines with J gene TRBJ2-3, with D perhaps TRBD1 (6 bases). Germline V gene sequence: CDR1 WNHNN, CDR2 SYGVQD (reference sequence). The CDR3 has 14 amino acids. V lost 7 bases and J 10 bases, leaving 21 bases between the germline ends. As DNA, the CDR3 is TGCGCCAGCACGAAAACAGGGTCCGTCTTCGCGCAGTATTTT. Its translation is CASTKTGSVFAQYF.

The V and J genes are TRBV30 and TRBJ2-5; D perhaps matches TRBD2 (5 bases). The DNA end is more similar to TRBJ2-7, so the J call may be wrong. CDR3 length: 16 amino acids. Germline V gene data show CDR1 as GTSNPN and CDR2 as SVGIG (reference sequence). The CDR3 here is CAWSDKGRKGDYEQYF. The CDR3 nucleotides are TGTGCCTGGAGTGATAAGGGTAGGAAGGGAGACTACGAGCAGTACTTC.

This clone showed up just a few times. The chain links TRBV7-2 to TRBJ2-1, with 7 bases that match TRBD2. Germline V gene lookup returns CDR1 SGHTA and CDR2 FQGNSA. With 4 bases clipped from V and 2 bases from J, the junction kept 8 bases outside the gene matches. The CDR3 consists of 16 residues. The CDR3 bases are TGTGCCAGCAGCTCCAGGCGTGGGAGGGCCTACAATGAGCAGTTCTTC. It yields the protein CASSSRRGRAYNEQFF.

The chain uses TRBV29-1 and TRBJ1-3; D is uncertain. The CDR3 is 12 residues long. V lost 7 bases to trimming and J lost 0 bases, with 7 bases between them. Germline-derived CDR1 and CDR2 are SQVTM and ANQGSEA. The CDR3 here is CSGRASGNTIYF. In DNA form, the CDR3 reads TGCAGCGGGCGGGCCTCTGGAAACACCATATATTTT.

This clone was detected only a few times. V usage is TRBV9 and J usage is TRBJ1-2, with D tentatively TRBD1 (6 bases). CDR1 is SGDLS and CDR2 is YYNGEE in the germline V gene. The CDR3 runs 16 residues. Trimming left V 0 bases short and J 4 bases short, with 16 bases between. The CDR3, as DNA: TGTGCCAGCAGCGTAGATGTCACAGGGAAGTTCTATGGCTACACCTTC. Residues: CASSVDVTGKFYGYTF.

The V call is TRBV11-1, the J call TRBJ1-4; D gene uncertain. The length of the CDR3 is 14 residues. The V and J ends lost 2 bases and 6 bases respectively, with 10 bases between them. Germline V gives CDR1 SGHAT, CDR2 FQDESV (reference sequence). The CDR3 here is CASSLFNQDEKLFF. The CDR3 bases are TGTGCCAGCAGCTTATTCAATCAGGATGAAAAACTGTTTTTT.

This chain joins TRBV9 and TRBJ2-3; the D is unclear. Trimming took 0 bases from V and 0 from J, leaving 5 bases between them. The CDR3 extends over 14 amino acids. Germline lookup yields CDR1 SGDLS and CDR2 YYNGEE. In DNA form, the CDR3 reads TGTGCCAGCAGCGTAGCTACTAGCACAGATACGCAGTATTTT. As protein: CASSVATSTDTQYF.

The gene calls are TRBV10-3 and TRBJ2-3, with no clear D. CDR1 and CDR2 (germline): ENHRY, SYGVKD. V lost 1 base and J lost 4, with 15 bases in between. There are 16 residues in the CDR3. The CDR3, as DNA: TGTGCCATCAGTGAGTACCGCGGCCTTTCGTCAGATACGCAGTATTTT. Residues: CAISEYRGLSSDTQYF.

The V gene is TRBV19, the J gene TRBJ1-5, with unresolved D. With 4 bases removed from V and 6 bases from J, the gap between germline ends came to 10 bases. From germline, CDR1 is LNHDA and CDR2 SQIVND (reference sequence). The CDR3 extends over 13 amino acids. The CDR3 loop reads CASSSRMAQPQHF. The CDR3 DNA reads as TGTGCCAGTAGTAGCAGGATGGCTCAGCCCCAGCATTTT.

The chain employs TRBV6-1 and TRBJ1-3, with TRBD1 matching 8 bases. Germline loops: CDR1 MNHNS, CDR2 SASEGT. The CDR3 consists of 15 residues. The V and J ends lost 8 bases and 4 bases, in that order; junction bases with no gene match: 10. The DNA for the CDR3 is TGTGCCAGCTCCGGGACAGGAACCTACGGAAACACCATATATTTT. Translating it yields CASSGTGTYGNTIYF.

The V and J genes are TRBV2 and TRBJ2-1; D gene ambiguous. Per the germline V gene, CDR1 is SNHLY and CDR2 is FYNNEI. Trimming pared 7 bases from V and 7 bases from J, leaving 8 bases between. The CDR3 has 11 amino acids. CDR3 sequence (DNA): TGTGCCAGCATCGGGTGGAATGAGCAGTTCTTC. The encoded protein is CASIGWNEQFF. Complete variable domain (other parts from reference TRBV2 and TRBJ2-1): EPEVTQTPSHQVTQMGQEVILRCVPISNHLYFYWYRQILGQKVEFLVSFYNNEISEKSEIFDDQFSVERPDGSNFTLKIRSTKLEDSAMYFCASIGWNEQFFGPGTRLTVL.

The chain uses TRBV11-3 and TRBJ2-7, with 10 bases lining up with TRBD1. Germline loops: CDR1 SGHNT, CDR2 YENEEA. The CDR3 loop spans 14 amino acids. The V gene end was trimmed by 4 bases and the J gene end by 2 bases; junction bases not matched to a gene: 2. CDR3 in amino acids: CASSWDRGPYEQYF. CDR3 coding DNA: TGTGCCAGCAGCTGGGACAGGGGCCCCTACGAGCAGTACTTC.

This sequence joins TRBV14 and TRBJ2-7; 7 bases are shared with TRBD2. Germline-derived CDR1 and CDR2 are SGHDN and FVKESK. The CDR3 has 14 residues. Germline trimming cut 3 bases from V and 5 bases from J; bases unmatched to any gene: 7. As DNA, the CDR3 is TGTGCCAGCAGCCAGGGGGGGGAATCTGACGAGCAGTACTTC. Its protein product is CASSQGGESDEQYF.

This chain links TRBV6-1 with TRBJ2-3; D is unresolved. V lost 4 bases and J lost 1, with 15 bases in between. CDR1 and CDR2 from the germline V gene are MNHNS and SASEGT. The CDR3 extends over 16 amino acids. Here the CDR3 reads CASSGPLIAGTDTQYF. The CDR3 DNA sequence: TGTGCCAGCAGTGGTCCCCTAATAGCTGGCACAGATACGCAGTATTTT.

J is TRBJ2-1 and V is TRBV5-1; D is ambiguous. The germline V and J ends were trimmed by 0 bases and 7 bases, with 5 bases remaining between them. CDR3 length equals 12 residues. CDR1 is SGHRS and CDR2 is YFSETQ in the germline V gene. Here the CDR3 reads CASSLGRNEQFF. The CDR3 nucleotides are TGCGCCAGCAGCTTGGGTCGGAATGAGCAGTTCTTC.